Listed below are T cell receptor beta chains from one sample, sequenced in a study of T cells after posttransplantation cyclophosphamide. Method: immunoSEQ multiplex PCR; TCRdb's copy keeps in-frame clones and lacks some. The sample records about 10,000 clones, approximately 96% being singletons. The sample was naive CD8+ T cells sorted from PBMCs. Receptor source: a man aged 25-45 years in good health and a related stem cell transplant donor. The CDR3 runs from the conserved cysteine through the conserved F or W. D genes are given only for firm matches.

d_call,v_call,j_call,cdr3_aa
TRBD1,TRBV4-1,TRBJ2-5,CASSLRDRDPETQYF
-,TRBV5-6,TRBJ2-1,CASSLEGSYNEQFF
TRBD1,TRBV5-1,TRBJ2-7,CASSFTTGVYEQYF
-,TRBV18,TRBJ2-5,CASSRLHQETQYF
TRBD2,TRBV27,TRBJ2-1,CASSLRDGAGDAYNEQFF
TRBD1,TRBV9,TRBJ1-1,CASSGGQQNTEAFF
-,TRBV11-2,TRBJ2-3,CASSSVDTQYF
TRBD2,TRBV14,TRBJ2-1,CASSPKRGGWDEQFF
-,TRBV7-9,TRBJ1-1,CASSNGGNTEAFF
-,TRBV6-5,TRBJ2-2,CASSYGTGGATGELFF
-,TRBV28,TRBJ1-5,CASSSSEDTKEDSNQPQHF
-,TRBV7-3,TRBJ2-2,CASSLTEGFDTGELFF
-,TRBV6-5,TRBJ1-5,CASRPGSNQPQHF
-,TRBV7-9,TRBJ2-7,CASSISVEYEQYF
-,TRBV28,TRBJ2-1,CASSLRGDEQFF
-,TRBV27,TRBJ2-7,CASSSQQLSYEQYF
TRBD2,TRBV7-8,TRBJ2-7,CASSFQHSGTSGSSYEQYF
-,TRBV7-9,TRBJ2-1,CASSSQGSEQFF